A single sample gave rise to the 18 T cell receptor beta chains below, sequenced in a study of blood T cells in healthy people across ages. Combining a sample-barcoded 5' primer with a J-beta primer mix, a second PCR ran for about 7 to 11 cycles. TCRdb processed the 5' RACE reads anew with MiXCR; each CDR3 protein has one entry. The sample holds roughly 500,000 distinct CDR3 sequences, about 26% seen once. The sample comprised blood. These receptors were taken from a woman in her seventies in good health.

The chain combines TRBV20-1 with TRBJ1-4; the D is unclear. The germline V gene has CDR1 DFQATT and CDR2 SNEGSKA (reference sequence). V shed 5 bases and J shed 8 bases, with 15 bases lying between them. The CDR3 loop spans 13 amino acids. In DNA form, the CDR3 reads TGCAGTGCTCCCCATGGAACCCAAGAAAAACTGTTTTTT. This sequence encodes CSAPHGTQEKLFF.

The chain carries TRBV10-3 and TRBJ2-5; 7 bases line up with TRBD2. Trimming cost V 7 bases and J 2 bases; bases outside gene matches: 10. The V gene's germline CDR1 is ENHRY and CDR2 SYGVKD. The CDR3 has 15 residues. CDR3 DNA: TGTGCCATCAAGGCTAGCGGTGGGAGTCAAGAGACCCAGTACTTC. It translates to CAIKASGGSQETQYF.

The chain uses TRBV5-1 and TRBJ1-2, with 7 positions matching TRBD1. After removal of 4 bases from V and 4 bases from J, the junction contained 7 bases not matched to a gene. Germline CDR1 and CDR2: SGHRS and YFSETQ. The CDR3 has 14 residues. The CDR3 spells CASSQGTDIYGYTF. The CDR3 coding sequence is TGCGCCAGCAGCCAGGGGACAGACATCTATGGCTACACCTTC. Combining the CDR3 with reference TRBV5-1 and TRBJ1-2 gives the whole variable domain KAGVTQTPRYLIKTRGQQVTLSCSPISGHRSVSWYQQTPGQGLQFLFEYFSETQRNKGNFPGRFSGRQFSNSRSEMNVSTLELGDSALYLCASSQGTDIYGYTFGSGTRLTVV.

V gene TRBV11-2 combines with J gene TRBJ1-4, with D possibly being TRBD1 (5 bases). Deletions cut 5 bases from V and 6 bases from J, with 16 bases between. The CDR3 is 15 residues long. Per germline, CDR1 SGHAT and CDR2 FQNNGV. CDR3: CASSPLPGRYEKLFF. The CDR3 DNA reads as TGTGCCAGCAGCCCTCTGCCAGGGCGGTATGAAAAACTGTTTTTT.

This clonotype was seen a single time. The V call is TRBV6-5, the J call TRBJ2-3; TRBD2 aligns across 12 bases. The CDR3 sequence is 18 residues long. Germline V gene sequence: CDR1 MNHEY, CDR2 SVGAGI. V was pared by 0 bases and J by 11 bases, with 15 bases of the junction left unmatched. CDR3 in amino acids: CASSYSTLLAGGLLGQYF. Here the CDR3 DNA reads TGTGCCAGCAGTTACTCGACACTACTAGCGGGGGGTCTCTTAGGGCAGTATTTT.

The CDR3 loop is CASSRGFYGYTF. In DNA form, the CDR3 reads TGTGCCAGCAGCAGAGGGTTCTATGGCTACACCTTC. The chain links TRBV25-1 to TRBJ1-2; D remains unclear. The V end was cut by 6 bases, the J end by 4 bases, with 9 bases between. The CDR3 runs 12 residues. Germline values: CDR1 MGHDK, CDR2 SYGVNS.

There are a few counts of this clonotype. V gene TRBV10-3 combines with J gene TRBJ2-7, with 9 bases that match TRBD2. The CDR3 is 13 residues long. Germline CDR1 ENHRY, CDR2 SYGVKD. The J segment lost 6 bases and the V segment lost 5 bases, leaving 5 bases of the junction unmatched. CDR3 sequence (DNA): TGTGCCATCAGTCAAGCGGGGGGCGGCGAGCAGTACTTC. Translating it yields CAISQAGGGEQYF.

This clonotype was detected only a few times. The chain combines TRBV5-1 with TRBJ1-2; D gene unclear. CDR1 and CDR2 (germline): SGHRS, YFSETQ. V was shortened by 0 bases and J by 7 bases, with 13 bases between the two germline ends. The CDR3 spans 14 residues. The chain's CDR3 is CASSLERGRSGYTF. CDR3 in DNA: TGCGCCAGCAGCTTGGAACGGGGAAGGAGTGGCTACACCTTC.

The chain recombines TRBV20-1 with TRBJ1-4; D gene ambiguous. Trimming removed 3 bases from V and 7 bases from J, with 9 bases in between. The CDR3 contains 12 residues. Germline assignment: CDR1 DFQATT and CDR2 SNEGSKA (reference sequence). This CDR3 is CSASFGSEKLFF. For the CDR3, the DNA is TGCAGTGCTAGTTTTGGGAGTGAAAAACTGTTTTTT.

The chain employs TRBV7-2 and TRBJ1-2; D unresolved. V lost 5 bases and J 0 bases, leaving 10 bases between the germline ends. Germline values: CDR1 SGHTA, CDR2 FQGNSA. The CDR3 loop spans 14 amino acids. This chain's CDR3 is CASSQPLANYGYTF. The CDR3 DNA reads TGTGCCAGCAGCCAACCGTTAGCTAACTATGGCTACACCTTC.

This clonotype was picked up a small number of times. The chain employs TRBV6-1 and TRBJ1-1; perhaps TRBD1 as D (5 bases). Trimming removed 1 base at V and 7 bases at J, with 13 bases between. CDR1 MNHNS and CDR2 SASEGT come from the germline V gene. There are 14 residues in the CDR3. The CDR3 loop is CASSEGQRGGEAFF. The CDR3 DNA sequence: TGTGCCAGCAGTGAAGGGCAGCGGGGGGGTGAAGCTTTCTTT.

This clonotype was seen a handful of times. The junction departs from germline at one end; a sequencing error may be responsible. The chain couples TRBV5-1 to TRBJ2-5; D uncertain. The length of the CDR3 is 17 residues. The V gene's germline CDR1 is SGHRS and CDR2 YFSETQ. CDR3 in DNA: TGCGCCAGCAGCTTGGCGGGCTTCTCTAGTGATCAAGAGATCCAGTACTTC. As protein: CASSLAGFSSDQEIQYF.

The rearrangement joins TRBV5-1 to TRBJ2-5; 8 bases map to TRBD1. Trimming took 4 bases from V and 4 from J; bases not matched to a gene: 6. The germline V gene has CDR1 SGHRS and CDR2 YFSETQ. This CDR3 is 14 amino acids long. The DNA of the CDR3 is TGCGCCAGCAGCCTCGCCGGGACAGGAGAGACCCAGTACTTC. The encoded protein is CASSLAGTGETQYF.

This clonotype has just a few counts. The chain carries TRBV11-3 and TRBJ2-5, with 9 positions matching TRBD2. V shed 4 bases and J 9 bases; nucleotides not matched to a gene: 6. Germline V gene data show CDR1 as SGHNT and CDR2 as YENEEA. This CDR3 is built from 13 residues. CDR3 in DNA: TGTGCCAGCAGCTCCGGACAGCGGGAGGCCCAGTACTTC. Translation: CASSSGQREAQYF.

This sequence joins TRBV7-2 and TRBJ2-6, with no clear D. V lost 2 bases and J 0 bases, leaving 11 bases between the germline ends. This CDR3 is 17 amino acids long. Germline V gene data show CDR1 as SGHTA and CDR2 as FQGNSA. CDR3 protein: CASSLRAGNSGANVLTF. Written as DNA, the CDR3 is TGTGCCAGCAGCTTAAGGGCAGGCAACTCTGGGGCCAACGTCCTGACTTTC.

The rearrangement uses TRBV7-9 and TRBJ2-5, with 8 bases identical to TRBD1. Germline V CDR1 and CDR2: SEHNR, FQNEAQ (reference sequence). CDR3 length equals 14 residues. V shed 6 bases and J 4 bases; nucleotides not matched to a gene: 7. As DNA, the CDR3 is TGTGCCAGCAGTGAACAGGGGGGACTAGAGACCCAGTACTTC. It is translated as CASSEQGGLETQYF.

V gene TRBV4-1 combines with J gene TRBJ1-4; no reliable D call. CDR1 and CDR2 from the germline V gene are MGHRA and YSYEKL. The V and J ends lost 4 bases and 2 bases respectively, with 14 bases between them. This CDR3 spans 16 amino acids. The DNA for the CDR3 is TGCGCCAGCAGCCCTGGGCCGCGACCTACTAATGAAAAACTGTTTTTT. It encodes CASSPGPRPTNEKLFF.

V gene TRBV19 combines with J gene TRBJ2-1; D ambiguous. Trimming pared 4 bases from V and 9 bases from J, leaving 10 bases between. This CDR3 region has 12 residues. Germline V gene sequence: CDR1 LNHDA, CDR2 SQIVND (reference sequence). The CDR3 bases are TGTGCCAGTAGTAAAGGAGTGCGTGAGCAGTTCTTC. Protein product: CASSKGVREQFF.